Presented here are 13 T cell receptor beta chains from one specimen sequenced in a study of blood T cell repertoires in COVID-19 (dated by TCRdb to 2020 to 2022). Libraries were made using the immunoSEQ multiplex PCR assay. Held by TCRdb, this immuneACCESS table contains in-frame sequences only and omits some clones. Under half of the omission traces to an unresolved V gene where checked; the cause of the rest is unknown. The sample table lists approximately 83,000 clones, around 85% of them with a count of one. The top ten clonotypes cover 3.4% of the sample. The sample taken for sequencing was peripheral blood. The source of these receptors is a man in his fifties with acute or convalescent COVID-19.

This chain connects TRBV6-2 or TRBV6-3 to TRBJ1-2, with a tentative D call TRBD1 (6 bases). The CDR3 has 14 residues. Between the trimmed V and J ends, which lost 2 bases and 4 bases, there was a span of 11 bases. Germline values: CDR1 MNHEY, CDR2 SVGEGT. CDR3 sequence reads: CASSYGLGGYGYTF. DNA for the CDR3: TGTGCCAGCAGTTACGGCCTAGGGGGCTATGGCTACACCTTC.

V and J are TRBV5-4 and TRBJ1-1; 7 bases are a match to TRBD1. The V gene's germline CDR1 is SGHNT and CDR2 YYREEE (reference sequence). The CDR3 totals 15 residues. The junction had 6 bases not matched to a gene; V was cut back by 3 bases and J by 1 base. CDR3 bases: TGTGCCAGCAGCTCCCGGACAGGAGCGAACACTGAAGCTTTCTTT. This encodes CASSSRTGANTEAFF.

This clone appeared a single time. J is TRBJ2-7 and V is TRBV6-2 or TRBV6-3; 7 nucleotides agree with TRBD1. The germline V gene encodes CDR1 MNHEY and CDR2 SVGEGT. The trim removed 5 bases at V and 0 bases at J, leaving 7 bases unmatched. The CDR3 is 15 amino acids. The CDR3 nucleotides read TGTGCCAGCAGTACCCGACAGGGCCTCTCCTACGAGCAGTACTTC. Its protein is CASSTRQGLSYEQYF.

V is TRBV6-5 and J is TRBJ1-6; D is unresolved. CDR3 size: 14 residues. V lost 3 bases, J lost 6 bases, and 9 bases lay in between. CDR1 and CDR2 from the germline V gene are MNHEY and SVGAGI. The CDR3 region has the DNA TGTGCCAGCAGTTATTTCGGAGGTAATTCACCCCTCCACTTT. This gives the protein CASSYFGGNSPLHF.

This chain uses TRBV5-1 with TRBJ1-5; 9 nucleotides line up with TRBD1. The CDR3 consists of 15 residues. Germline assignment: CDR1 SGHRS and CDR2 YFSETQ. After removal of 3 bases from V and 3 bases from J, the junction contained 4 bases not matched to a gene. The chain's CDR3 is CASSSGTGTNQPQHF. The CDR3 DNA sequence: TGCGCCAGCAGCTCCGGGACAGGGACCAATCAGCCCCAGCATTTT.

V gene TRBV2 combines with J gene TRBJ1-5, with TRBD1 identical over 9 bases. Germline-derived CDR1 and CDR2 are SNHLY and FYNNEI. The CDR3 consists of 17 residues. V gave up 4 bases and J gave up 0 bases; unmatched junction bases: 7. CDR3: CASSGGQGSGSNQPQHF. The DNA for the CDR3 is TGTGCCAGCAGTGGGGGACAGGGAAGTGGTAGCAATCAGCCCCAGCATTTT.

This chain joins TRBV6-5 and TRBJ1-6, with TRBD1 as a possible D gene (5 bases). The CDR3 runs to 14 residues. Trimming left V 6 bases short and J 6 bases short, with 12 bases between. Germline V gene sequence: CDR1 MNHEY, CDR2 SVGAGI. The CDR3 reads CASSPDRLNSPLHF. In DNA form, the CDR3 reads TGTGCCAGCAGCCCCGACAGACTTAATTCACCCCTCCACTTT.

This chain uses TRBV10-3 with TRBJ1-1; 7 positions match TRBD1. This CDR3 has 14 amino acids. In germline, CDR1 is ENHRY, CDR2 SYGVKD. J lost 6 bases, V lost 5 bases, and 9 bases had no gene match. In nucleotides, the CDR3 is TGTGCCATCAGTTGGGGGACAGACAGGGCTGAAGCTTTCTTT. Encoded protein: CAISWGTDRAEAFF.

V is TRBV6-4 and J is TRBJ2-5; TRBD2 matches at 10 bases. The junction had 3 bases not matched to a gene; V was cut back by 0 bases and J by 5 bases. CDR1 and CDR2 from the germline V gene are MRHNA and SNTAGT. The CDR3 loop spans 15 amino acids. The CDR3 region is CASSDSPSGSETQYF. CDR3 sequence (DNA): TGTGCCAGCAGTGACTCCCCTAGCGGGAGCGAGACCCAGTACTTC.

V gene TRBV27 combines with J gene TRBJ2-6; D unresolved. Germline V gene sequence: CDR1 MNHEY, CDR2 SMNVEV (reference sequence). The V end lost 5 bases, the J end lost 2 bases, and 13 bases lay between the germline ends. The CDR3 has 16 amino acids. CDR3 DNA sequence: TGTGCCAGCAGTCTGAATTACTCCCCTGGGGCCAACGTCCTGACTTTC. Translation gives CASSLNYSPGANVLTF.

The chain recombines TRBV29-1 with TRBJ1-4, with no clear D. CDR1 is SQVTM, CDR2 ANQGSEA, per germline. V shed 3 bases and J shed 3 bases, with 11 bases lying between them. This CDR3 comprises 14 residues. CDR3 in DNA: TGCAGCGTTGATGACGGGGTGGCTAATGAAAAACTGTTTTTT. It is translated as CSVDDGVANEKLFF.

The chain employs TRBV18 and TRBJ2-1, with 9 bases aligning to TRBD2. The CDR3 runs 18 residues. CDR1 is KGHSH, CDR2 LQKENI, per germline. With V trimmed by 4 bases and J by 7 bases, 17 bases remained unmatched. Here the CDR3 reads CASSLVAPASGTMNEQFF. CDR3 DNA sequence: TGTGCCAGCTCACTCGTGGCCCCGGCTAGCGGGACGATGAATGAGCAGTTCTTC.

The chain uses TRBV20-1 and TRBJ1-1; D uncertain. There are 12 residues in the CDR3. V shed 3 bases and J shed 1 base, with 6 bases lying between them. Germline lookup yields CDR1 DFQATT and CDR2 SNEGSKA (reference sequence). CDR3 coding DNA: TGCAGTGCTAGTTGGCAGAACACTGAAGCTTTCTTT. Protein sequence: CSASWQNTEAFF.